This T cell receptor (beta chain) was documented in a study of beta chain features in type 1 diabetes. Study at large: Cell yields, gender and age were similar in healthy donors and patients.

The trim removed 3 bases at V and 1 base at J, leaving 0 bases unmatched. Germline CDR1 and CDR2: SGHTA and FQGNSA. This CDR3 region has 14 residues. To note about this clone: Its antigen is unidentified. Other DNA variants within this sample encode the same CDR3.

The study reverse transcribed the entire isolated RNA, so it sequenced expressed TCRB transcripts. Sequenced naive, central memory and regulatory T cell samples produced an average of about 3.7 million reads. The table came from immunoSEQ multiplex PCR; TCRdb's copy has only in-frame clones and leaves some out. The repertoire holds some 660,000 clones, more than 12% seen once, with approximately 0.043% in the top ten. Study-level results: When Type 1 diabetes patients were examined, their TCRB CDR3s proved moderately but significantly shorter in all four CD4+ subsets.

Sequences were obtained from naive CD4+ T cells from blood. This chain uses TRBV7-2 with TRBJ2-3; 8 nucleotides align to TRBD1. This receptor was identified in a man younger than 35 with type 1 diabetes. Here the CDR3 reads CASSLTGGTDTQYF. CDR3 in DNA: TGTGCCAGCAGCTTGACAGGGGGCACAGATACGCAGTATTTT.